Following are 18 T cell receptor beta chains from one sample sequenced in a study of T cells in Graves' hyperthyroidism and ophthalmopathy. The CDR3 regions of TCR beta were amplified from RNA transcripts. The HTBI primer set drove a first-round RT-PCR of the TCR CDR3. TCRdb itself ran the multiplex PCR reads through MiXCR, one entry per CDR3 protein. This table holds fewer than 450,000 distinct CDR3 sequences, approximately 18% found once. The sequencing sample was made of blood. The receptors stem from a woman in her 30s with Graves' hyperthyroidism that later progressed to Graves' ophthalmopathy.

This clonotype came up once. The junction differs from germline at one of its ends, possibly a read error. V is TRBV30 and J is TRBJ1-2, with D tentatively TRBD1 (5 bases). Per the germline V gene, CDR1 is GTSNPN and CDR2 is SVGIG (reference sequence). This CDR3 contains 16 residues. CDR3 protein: CAWSVPSGEGNYGYAF. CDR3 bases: TGTGCCTGGAGTGTACCTTCTGGGGAGGGGAACTATGGCTACGCCTTC.

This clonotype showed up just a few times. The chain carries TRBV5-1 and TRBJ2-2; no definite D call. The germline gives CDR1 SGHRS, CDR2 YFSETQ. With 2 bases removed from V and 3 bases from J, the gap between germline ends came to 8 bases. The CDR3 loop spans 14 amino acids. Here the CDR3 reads CASSFYDDTGELFF. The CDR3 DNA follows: TGCGCCAGCAGCTTCTACGATGACACCGGGGAGCTGTTTTTT.

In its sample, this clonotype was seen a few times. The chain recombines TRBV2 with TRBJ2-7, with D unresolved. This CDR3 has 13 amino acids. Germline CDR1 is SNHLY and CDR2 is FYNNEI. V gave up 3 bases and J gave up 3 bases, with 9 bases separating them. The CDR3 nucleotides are TGTGCCAGCAGTGATTCTAACCACTACGAGCAGTACTTC. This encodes CASSDSNHYEQYF.

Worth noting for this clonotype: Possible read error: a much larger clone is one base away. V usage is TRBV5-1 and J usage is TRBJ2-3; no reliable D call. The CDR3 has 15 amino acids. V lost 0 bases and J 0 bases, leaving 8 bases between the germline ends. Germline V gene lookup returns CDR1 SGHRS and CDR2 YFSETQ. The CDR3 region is CASSLDLTSTDTQYF. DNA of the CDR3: TGCGCCAGCAGCTTGGACCTGACCAGCACAGATACGCAGTATTTT.

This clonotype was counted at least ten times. CDR3 DNA: TGTGCCAGCAGTGCCTTAGCGGGGGGGTCCAATGAGCAGTTCTTC. Its translation: CASSALAGGSNEQFF. This chain uses TRBV6-1 with TRBJ2-1, with 11 bases that match TRBD2. The V gene's germline CDR1 is MNHNS and CDR2 SASEGT. The CDR3 is 15 residues long. V shed 4 bases, J shed 6 bases, and the junction held 5 bases outside the gene matches.

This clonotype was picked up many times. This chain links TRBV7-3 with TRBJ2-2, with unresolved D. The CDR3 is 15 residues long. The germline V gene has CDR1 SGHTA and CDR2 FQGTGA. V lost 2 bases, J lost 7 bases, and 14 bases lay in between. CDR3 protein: CASSLSVRSGGELFF. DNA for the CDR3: TGTGCCAGCAGCTTATCGGTCCGGTCGGGCGGGGAGCTGTTTTTT.

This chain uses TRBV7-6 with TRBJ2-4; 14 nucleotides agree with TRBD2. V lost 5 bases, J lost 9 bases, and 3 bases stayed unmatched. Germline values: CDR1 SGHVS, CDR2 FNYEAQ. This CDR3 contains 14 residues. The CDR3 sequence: CASSPGLAGAIQYF. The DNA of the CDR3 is TGTGCCAGCAGCCCGGGACTAGCGGGAGCCATTCAGTACTTC.

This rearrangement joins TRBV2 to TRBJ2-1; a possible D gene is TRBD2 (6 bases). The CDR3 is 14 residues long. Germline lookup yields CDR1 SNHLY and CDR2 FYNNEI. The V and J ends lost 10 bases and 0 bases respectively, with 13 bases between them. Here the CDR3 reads CATIAASSYNEQFF. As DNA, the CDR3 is TGTGCCACCATAGCGGCCAGCTCCTACAATGAGCAGTTCTTC.

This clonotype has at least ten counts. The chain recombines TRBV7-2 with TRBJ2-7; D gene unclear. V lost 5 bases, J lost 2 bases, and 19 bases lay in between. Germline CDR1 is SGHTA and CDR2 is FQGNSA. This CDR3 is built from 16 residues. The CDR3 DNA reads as TGTGCCAGCAGCGTGGCAGACTCCAGTTACCCCTACGAGCAGTACTTC. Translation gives CASSVADSSYPYEQYF.

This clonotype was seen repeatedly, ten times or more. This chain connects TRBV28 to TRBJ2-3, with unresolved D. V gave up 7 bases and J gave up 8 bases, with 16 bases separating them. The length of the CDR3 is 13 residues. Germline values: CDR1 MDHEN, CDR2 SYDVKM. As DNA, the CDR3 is TGTGCCAGCACCGTCCCCCCCGACACTACGCAGTATTTT. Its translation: CASTVPPDTTQYF.

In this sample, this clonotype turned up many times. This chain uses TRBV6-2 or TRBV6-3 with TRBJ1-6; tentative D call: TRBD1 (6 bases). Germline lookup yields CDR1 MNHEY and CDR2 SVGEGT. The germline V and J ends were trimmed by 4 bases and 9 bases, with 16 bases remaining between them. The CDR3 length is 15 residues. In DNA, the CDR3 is TGTGCCAGCAGTTTCGGTCGCAGGGGTTCTTCACCCCTCCACTTT. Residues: CASSFGRRGSSPLHF.

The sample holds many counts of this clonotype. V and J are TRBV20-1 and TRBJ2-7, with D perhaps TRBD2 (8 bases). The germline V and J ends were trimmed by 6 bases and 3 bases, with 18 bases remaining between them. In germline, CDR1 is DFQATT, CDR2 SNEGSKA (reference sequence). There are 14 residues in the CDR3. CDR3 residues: CSATREGQIYEQYF. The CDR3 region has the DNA TGCAGTGCAACCCGGGAGGGACAGATCTACGAGCAGTACTTC.

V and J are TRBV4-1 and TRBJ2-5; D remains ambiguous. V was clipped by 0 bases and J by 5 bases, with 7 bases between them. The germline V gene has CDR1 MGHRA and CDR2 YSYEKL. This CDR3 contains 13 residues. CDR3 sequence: CASSQENRETQYF. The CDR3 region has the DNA TGCGCCAGCAGCCAAGAAAATCGGGAGACCCAGTACTTC.

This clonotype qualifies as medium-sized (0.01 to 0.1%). The CDR3, as DNA: TGTGCCAGCAGCTTACGGGGGGCCTCGAACACTGAAGCTTTCTTT. It specifies CASSLRGASNTEAFF. The chain couples TRBV7-8 to TRBJ1-1, with D possibly matching TRBD1 (6 bases). With 2 bases removed from V and 1 base from J, the gap between germline ends came to 11 bases. Germline V CDR1 and CDR2: SGHVS, FQNEAQ. The CDR3 is made up of 15 amino acids.

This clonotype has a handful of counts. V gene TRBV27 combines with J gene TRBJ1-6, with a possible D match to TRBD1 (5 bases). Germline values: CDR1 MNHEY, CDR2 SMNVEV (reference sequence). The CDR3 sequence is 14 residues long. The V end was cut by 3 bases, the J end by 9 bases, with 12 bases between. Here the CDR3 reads CASSLGGEGSPLHF. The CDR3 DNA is TGTGCCAGCAGTTTGGGAGGGGAGGGTTCACCCCTCCACTTT.

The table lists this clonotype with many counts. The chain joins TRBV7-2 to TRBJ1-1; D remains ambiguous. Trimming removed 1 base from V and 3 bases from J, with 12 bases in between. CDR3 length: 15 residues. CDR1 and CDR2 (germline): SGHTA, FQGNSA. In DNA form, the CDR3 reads TGTGCCAGCAGCTTAGGTTGGGGAATGGACACTGAAGCTTTCTTT. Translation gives CASSLGWGMDTEAFF.

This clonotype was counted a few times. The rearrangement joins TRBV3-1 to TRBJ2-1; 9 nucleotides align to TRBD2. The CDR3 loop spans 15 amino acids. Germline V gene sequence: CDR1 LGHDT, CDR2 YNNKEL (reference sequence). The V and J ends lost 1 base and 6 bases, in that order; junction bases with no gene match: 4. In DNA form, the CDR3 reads TGTGCCAGCAGCCAAGGTTGGACTAGCGCCAATGAGCAGTTCTTC. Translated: CASSQGWTSANEQFF.

In nucleotides, the CDR3 is TGCGCCAGCAGCTCCGGGACAGGGAAGTATAGGGGCTACACCTTC. Its protein product is CASSSGTGKYRGYTF. The chain uses TRBV4-1 and TRBJ1-2; 9 bases fit TRBD1. V gave up 5 bases and J gave up 8 bases; unmatched junction bases: 12. The CDR3 loop spans 15 amino acids. Per germline, CDR1 MGHRA and CDR2 YSYEKL.